Shown below are 29 T cell receptor beta chains from a single sample sequenced in a study of post-analysis software for immune sequencing data. Overall study results and limits: When patients were compared with controls, five TRBV segments were more frequent, TRBV5-6, TRBV5-1 and TRBV20-1 among them.

For these receptors, no antigen is known. Unique molecular identifiers featured in each of the TCR beta cDNA libraries. MiXCR, run by TCRdb on the PCR reads, gives a single entry per CDR3 protein. Of a few hundred thousand distinct CDR3 sequences in the sample, 35% to 40% were seen once. The sample taken for sequencing was blood. All receptors come from a girl aged 10-17 years with multiple sclerosis.

This clonotype appeared many times. CDR3: CASSPGQGAGNEQFF. CDR3 bases: TGTGCCAGCTCACCCGGACAGGGGGCTGGCAATGAGCAGTTCTTC. The chain carries TRBV18 and TRBJ2-1; 11 bases match TRBD1. Germline CDR1 is KGHSH and CDR2 is LQKENI. The CDR3 totals 15 residues. The V and J ends lost 3 bases and 6 bases, in that order; junction bases with no gene match: 4. The whole variable domain, filled in from reference TRBV18 and TRBJ2-1, reads NAGVMQNPRHLVRRRGQEARLRCSPMKGHSHVYWYRQLPEEGLKFMVYLQKENIIDESGMPKERFSAEFPKEGPSILRIQQVVRGDSAAYFCASSPGQGAGNEQFFGPGTRLTVL.

Note on this clonotype: At one end the junction does not follow the germline gene, possibly because of a read error. The chain employs TRBV20-1 and TRBJ2-5; D is possibly TRBD2 (6 bases). Judging by the DNA end, TRBJ2-7 fits better; the J call may be wrong. Germline values: CDR1 DFQATT, CDR2 SNEGSKA (reference sequence). The CDR3 is 12 residues long. The CDR3 loop is CSARLRENEQYF. The DNA of the CDR3 is TGCAGCGCTAGATTGCGGGAAAACGAGCAGTACTTC.

This clonotype was picked up many times. This rearrangement joins TRBV7-9 to TRBJ2-1; D possibly matches TRBD1 or TRBD2 (5 bases each). In germline, CDR1 is SEHNR, CDR2 FQNEAQ (reference sequence). CDR3 length: 15 residues. Trimming removed 5 bases at V and 2 bases at J, with 13 bases between. CDR3 sequence reads: CASSPAGATYNEQFF. CDR3 nucleotide sequence: TGTGCCAGCAGCCCGGCCGGGGCTACCTACAATGAGCAGTTCTTC.

This clonotype was seen at least ten times. CDR3 nucleotide sequence: TGCGCCAGCAGCCAAGATGGGGCGGGGGGCTTCTCTAACATTCAGTACTTC. It encodes CASSQDGAGGFSNIQYF. This chain joins TRBV4-1 and TRBJ2-4; 8 bases line up with TRBD2. After removal of 0 bases from V and 7 bases from J, the junction contained 11 bases not matched to a gene. Germline V gene data show CDR1 as MGHRA and CDR2 as YSYEKL. The CDR3 extends over 17 amino acids.

This clonotype occurred once. V gene TRBV5-1 combines with J gene TRBJ2-7; TRBD1 agrees at 8 bases. The junction had 6 bases not matched to a gene; V was cut back by 4 bases and J by 6 bases. CDR1 is SGHRS and CDR2 is YFSETQ in the germline V gene. The CDR3 contains 13 residues. For the CDR3, the DNA is TGCGCCAGCAGCATTGGACAGGGTGGCGAGCAGTACTTC. This translates into CASSIGQGGEQYF.

The rearrangement joins TRBV6-5 to TRBJ1-2; no reliable D call. In germline, CDR1 is MNHEY, CDR2 SVGAGI. The V end was cut by 4 bases, the J end by 8 bases, with 20 bases between. The CDR3 has 15 residues. DNA of the CDR3: TGTGCCAGCAGTTTTTCACGGGATGTAGCTGGCGGCTACACCTTC. Translating gives CASSFSRDVAGGYTF.

As for this clonotype: The junction differs from germline at one of its ends, possibly a read error. The chain combines TRBV5-1 with TRBJ1-2, with 7 bases aligning to TRBD1. The CDR3 length is 13 residues. Per germline, CDR1 SGHRS and CDR2 YFSETQ. CDR3 region: CAGSVDRDYGYTF. The CDR3 DNA follows: TGCGCCGGCAGCGTTGACAGGGACTATGGCTACACCTTC.

The chain carries TRBV20-1 and TRBJ2-1, with D tentatively TRBD1 or TRBD2 (6 bases each). The germline V and J ends were trimmed by 0 bases and 9 bases, with 21 bases remaining between them. CDR1 and CDR2 from the germline V gene are DFQATT and SNEGSKA (reference sequence). This CDR3 has 16 residues. The CDR3 sequence is CSARDWGEVQGGEQFF. The DNA of the CDR3 is TGCAGTGCTAGAGATTGGGGGGAAGTACAGGGTGGTGAGCAGTTCTTC.

In its sample, this clonotype was seen many times. The chain links TRBV18 to TRBJ2-1; 9 bases line up with TRBD2. V was pared by 4 bases and J by 0 bases, with 1 base of the junction left unmatched. Germline V CDR1 and CDR2: KGHSH, LQKENI. This CDR3 region has 15 residues. The CDR3 loop is CASSRGRGSYNEQFF. CDR3 sequence (DNA): TGTGCCAGCTCACGCGGGAGGGGCTCCTACAATGAGCAGTTCTTC.

V and J are TRBV11-2 and TRBJ1-5; D may be TRBD1 (6 bases). This CDR3 has 21 amino acids. Trimming left V 6 bases short and J 2 bases short, with 32 bases between. Per the germline V gene, CDR1 is SGHAT and CDR2 is FQNNGV. This CDR3 is CASRFPGGGTLVREGNQPQHF. The CDR3 DNA reads TGTGCCAGCAGGTTCCCGGGGGGTGGGACATTGGTAAGGGAAGGCAATCAGCCCCAGCATTTT.

The J gene is TRBJ2-1, the V gene TRBV19; 11 nucleotides line up with TRBD2. CDR3 size: 17 residues. In germline, CDR1 is LNHDA, CDR2 SQIVND (reference sequence). Unmatched junction bases numbered 13, after V lost 4 bases and J lost 8 bases. The CDR3 region has the DNA TGTGCCAGTAGTAACCACGGACTAGCGGGCACCCAAGATGAGCAGTTCTTC. Its translation is CASSNHGLAGTQDEQFF. Drawing the rest from reference TRBV19 and TRBJ2-1, the complete variable domain is DGGITQSPKYLFRKEGQNVTLSCEQNLNHDAMYWYRQDPGQGLRLIYYSQIVNDFQKGDIAEGYSVSREKKESFPLTVTSAQKNPTAFYLCASSNHGLAGTQDEQFFGPGTRLTVL.

This clonotype has ten or more counts. The CDR3 loop reads CASSLGGGDEQFF. The CDR3 coding sequence is TGTGCCAGCAGTTTAGGGGGCGGCGATGAGCAGTTCTTC. The V gene is TRBV28, the J gene TRBJ2-1, with D perhaps matching TRBD1 (6 bases). Trimming stripped 2 bases from V and 8 bases from J, with 10 bases between. Germline CDR1 reads MDHEN; CDR2 reads SYDVKM. The CDR3 contains 13 residues.

On this clonotype: A much bigger clone sits one base away, suggesting this may be a read error. The chain carries TRBV20-1 and TRBJ2-3; 8 nucleotides line up with TRBD1. Germline V CDR1 and CDR2: DFQATT, SNEGSKA (reference sequence). The CDR3 extends over 14 amino acids. The CDR3 DNA reads as TGCAGTGCTAGTGATTGGACAGGGTCAGATACGCGGTATTTT. Translation: CSASDWTGSDTRYF.

The chain has TRBV12-3 or TRBV12-4 and TRBJ1-3, with no clear D. V dropped 2 bases and J dropped 4 bases, with 3 bases sitting between them. The length of the CDR3 is 12 residues. This CDR3 is CASSLSGNTIYF. Here the CDR3 DNA reads TGTGCCAGCAGTTTATCCGGAAACACCATATATTTT.

The chain joins TRBV24-1 to TRBJ2-7; 8 nucleotides agree with TRBD1. Germline CDR1 and CDR2: KGHDR and SFDVKD. The CDR3 contains 15 residues. V gave up 3 bases and J gave up 0 bases; unmatched junction bases: 3. This chain's CDR3 is CATSDGQGVSYEQYF. The CDR3 DNA reads as TGTGCCACCAGTGATGGACAGGGAGTCTCCTACGAGCAGTACTTC.

V usage is TRBV27 and J usage is TRBJ2-2; no definite D call. Germline lookup yields CDR1 MNHEY and CDR2 SMNVEV (reference sequence). Trimming took 5 bases from V and 1 from J, leaving 17 bases between them. The CDR3 sequence is 17 residues long. Here the CDR3 reads CASSTPSGPLNTGELFF. CDR3 bases: TGTGCCAGCAGTACACCATCAGGCCCACTGAACACCGGGGAGCTGTTTTTT.

This clonotype came up a few times. A single base separates this from a much larger clone, so it may be a read error. The V call is TRBV12-3 or TRBV12-4, the J call TRBJ1-4; 9 positions match TRBD1. Unmatched junction bases numbered 2, after V lost 4 bases and J lost 5 bases. The CDR3 totals 14 residues. The CDR3 sequence is CASSCGTGNEKLFF. CDR3 DNA sequence: TGTGCCAGCAGTTGCGGGACAGGGAATGAAAAACTGTTTTTT.

The chain employs TRBV12-3 or TRBV12-4 and TRBJ2-1; 13 nucleotides agree with TRBD2. Trimming at V came to 6 bases and at J to 8 bases, leaving 4 bases not matched to a gene. The CDR3 runs 14 residues. CDR3 region: CASRTSGGSDEQFF. CDR3 nucleotides: TGTGCCAGCAGGACTAGCGGGGGGAGCGATGAGCAGTTCTTC.

This clonotype has just a few counts. The chain joins TRBV5-8 to TRBJ1-1, with D possibly TRBD1 on 5 matching bases. CDR3 length: 15 amino acids. The V and J ends lost 1 base and 7 bases respectively, with 17 bases between them. Germline loops: CDR1 SGHTS, CDR2 YDEGEE. The CDR3 DNA is TGTGCCAGCAGCTTGTATCACGGGGGTGGACTTGAAGCTTTCTTT. This sequence encodes CASSLYHGGGLEAFF. The full variable domain, rest sourced from reference TRBV5-8 and TRBJ1-1, is EAGVTQSPTHLIKTRGQQATLRCSPISGHTSVYWYQQALGLGLQFLLWYDEGEERNRGNFPPRFSGRQFPNYSSELNVNALELEDSALYLCASSLYHGGGLEAFFGQGTRLTVV.

This chain links TRBV7-9 with TRBJ2-3; the D gene is possibly TRBD1 (6 bases). Germline V gene lookup returns CDR1 SEHNR and CDR2 FQNEAQ (reference sequence). Trimming stripped 1 base from V and 14 bases from J, with 28 bases between. CDR3 size: 17 residues. CDR3 nucleotides: TGTGCCAGCAGCTTAGGGGAGTCCCGGACAGCAAATGAAAAACTGTATTTT. Protein sequence: CASSLGESRTANEKLYF.

The rearrangement joins TRBV6-1 to TRBJ2-7; 8 bases align to TRBD1. CDR1 is MNHNS, CDR2 SASEGT, per germline. The V segment lost 5 bases and the J segment 3 bases; nucleotides outside the gene matches: 9. The CDR3 length is 15 residues. The CDR3 protein is CASSTDRAGLYEQYF. CDR3 DNA: TGTGCCAGCAGTACGGACAGGGCAGGCCTCTACGAGCAGTACTTC.

The V gene is TRBV3-1, the J gene TRBJ2-1, with a tentative D call TRBD1 (6 bases). The V end lost 2 bases, the J end lost 2 bases, and 22 bases lay between the germline ends. Germline CDR1 and CDR2: LGHDT and YNNKEL (reference sequence). This CDR3 region has 19 residues. CDR3 residues: CASSQPGKGRGSTYNEQFF. Written as DNA, the CDR3 is TGTGCCAGCAGCCAACCCGGTAAAGGCAGGGGTTCCACCTACAATGAGCAGTTCTTC.

This clonotype was recorded at least ten times. The chain couples TRBV6-1 to TRBJ2-5; 9 bases match TRBD2. The CDR3 is 15 residues long. J lost 5 bases, V lost 2 bases, and 6 bases had no gene match. Germline V gene lookup returns CDR1 MNHNS and CDR2 SASEGT. CDR3 DNA: TGTGCCAGCAGTGAATTAGCGGGAGCCCTGGAGACCCAGTACTTC. Translating it yields CASSELAGALETQYF.

V and J are TRBV6-5 and TRBJ2-7, with 7 bases identical to TRBD1. Trimming removed 5 bases from V and 3 bases from J; junction bases left unmatched: 13. The CDR3 loop spans 16 amino acids. Germline CDR1 and CDR2: MNHEY and SVGAGI. The CDR3 DNA follows: TGTGCCAGCAGTCGCGAATGGACAGGAAATGACTACGAGCAGTACTTC. Translating it yields CASSREWTGNDYEQYF.

This clonotype was counted only a few times. V gene TRBV24-1 combines with J gene TRBJ2-1; 13 positions match TRBD2. V trimming: 3 bases; J trimming: 7 bases; junction bases outside the gene matches: 5. Germline V CDR1 and CDR2: KGHDR, SFDVKD. This CDR3 spans 16 amino acids. The CDR3 spells CATSDALAGGPNEQFF. The CDR3 DNA reads as TGTGCCACCAGTGATGCACTAGCGGGAGGGCCTAATGAGCAGTTCTTC.

This clonotype was recorded at least ten times. This sequence joins TRBV20-1 and TRBJ1-5; D gene ambiguous. Germline CDR1 and CDR2: DFQATT and SNEGSKA (reference sequence). The ends were cut back, 6 bases at V and 1 base at J, with 19 bases in the middle. This CDR3 comprises 16 residues. CDR3 protein: CSAARRVGDSNQPQHF. The DNA of the CDR3 is TGCAGTGCCGCCCGTCGTGTGGGAGACAGCAATCAGCCCCAGCATTTT.

This chain connects TRBV7-9 to TRBJ1-2; D remains unclear. This CDR3 contains 12 residues. V lost 3 bases and J lost 7, with 9 bases in between. Germline V lookup: CDR1 SEHNR, CDR2 FQNEAQ (reference sequence). CDR3 residues: CASSLTLSGYTF. The CDR3 DNA reads TGTGCCAGCAGCTTGACCCTCAGTGGCTACACCTTC.

This clonotype was seen ten or more times. The J gene is TRBJ2-3, the V gene TRBV7-2, with D unresolved. The CDR3 has 14 residues. Trimming stripped 2 bases from V and 4 bases from J, with 10 bases between. CDR1 is SGHTA and CDR2 is FQGNSA in the germline V gene. CDR3 amino acids: CASSLLPLPDTQYF. The CDR3, as DNA: TGTGCCAGCAGCTTACTCCCCCTACCAGATACGCAGTATTTT.

V is TRBV7-6 and J is TRBJ2-1, with 9 bases identical to TRBD2. Germline trimming cut 4 bases from V and 5 bases from J; bases unmatched to any gene: 6. Germline V gives CDR1 SGHVS, CDR2 FNYEAQ. This CDR3 has 15 residues. The CDR3 sequence is CASSSAGGGDNEQFF. In DNA, the CDR3 is TGTGCCAGCAGCTCAGCGGGGGGCGGGGACAATGAGCAGTTCTTC. Drawing the rest from reference TRBV7-6 and TRBJ2-1, the complete variable domain is GAGVSQSPRYKVTKRGQDVALRCDPISGHVSLYWYRQALGQGPEFLTYFNYEAQQDKSGLPNDRFSAERPEGSISTLTIQRTEQRDSAMYRCASSSAGGGDNEQFFGPGTRLTVL.